This is a list of T cell receptor beta chains from one sample in a study of cytomegalovirus exposure and HLA in healthy donors. Some clones are missing from TCRdb's copy, which holds only in-frame ones; the method was immunoSEQ multiplex PCR. The table lists some 250,000 clones, 82% of them singletons. The sample consisted of PBMCs. The origin of the receptors is a woman between 40 and 55 years old in good health and CMV-seropositive. Both conserved end residues are part of each CDR3. A D gene is named only where the DNA matches it firmly. Rows give clone size only sometimes, using once, few, many, or a class for an expanded clone.

TRBV28	TRBJ1-3	-	-	CASSLPVGLSGNTIYF	TGTGCCAGCAGTTTACCGGTAGGACTGAGTGGAAACACCATATATTTT
TRBV11-3	TRBJ2-5	TRBD2	-	CASSGRLAGERAQYF	TGTGCCAGCAGCGGCAGACTAGCGGGAGAAAGGGCCCAGTACTTC
TRBV2	TRBJ2-7	-	-	CATRAGGEQYF	TGTGCCACCCGTGCCGGGGGCGAGCAGTACTTC
TRBV15	TRBJ2-3	TRBD2	-	CATSIGTSGYTDTQYF	TGTGCCACCAGCATAGGGACTAGCGGTTACACAGATACGCAGTATTTT
TRBV5-1	TRBJ1-2	-	once	CASSPERVYYGYTF	TGCGCCAGCAGCCCCGAGCGGGTTTACTATGGCTACACCTTC
TRBV7-2	TRBJ2-3	TRBD2	once	CASTLAGGHTDTQYF	TGTGCCAGCACCTTAGCGGGGGGTCACACAGATACGCAGTATTTT
TRBV7-9	TRBJ2-1	TRBD2	-	CASSLPSSGSSSYNEQFF	TGTGCCAGCAGCTTGCCCTCTAGCGGGAGTAGCTCCTACAATGAGCAGTTCTTC
TRBV9	TRBJ1-4	-	-	CASSVGKSGGTNEKLFF	TGTGCCAGCAGCGTAGGTAAATCAGGAGGGACTAATGAAAAACTGTTTTTT
TRBV7-3	TRBJ2-3	-	-	CASTLEQSTDTQYF	TGTGCCAGCACCTTAGAACAGAGCACAGATACGCAGTATTTT
TRBV2	TRBJ1-4	-	-	CASSEGRLNEKLFF	TGTGCCAGCAGTGAAGGGCGGCTTAATGAAAAACTGTTTTTT
TRBV6-5	TRBJ1-4	-	-	CASSYSSVEKLFF	TGTGCCAGCAGTTACAGTAGTGTTGAAAAACTGTTTTTT
TRBV18	TRBJ2-1	-	-	CASSPLLSNEQFF	TGTGCCAGCTCACCACTTCTGAGCAATGAGCAGTTCTTC
TRBV7-9	TRBJ1-1	TRBD1	-	CASSLGQGDLNTEAFF	TGTGCCAGCAGCTTAGGGCAGGGGGATTTGAACACTGAAGCTTTCTTT
TRBV5-4	TRBJ1-2	-	-	CASSPPGNYGYTF	TGTGCCAGCAGCCCGCCCGGTAACTATGGCTACACCTTC
TRBV6-5	TRBJ2-1	-	-	CASSYLGWDNEQFF	TGTGCCAGCAGTTACTTGGGCTGGGACAATGAGCAGTTCTTC
TRBV11-3	TRBJ2-5	-	-	CASSWGRETQYF	TGTGCCAGCAGCTGGGGCCGGGAGACCCAGTACTTC
TRBV7-9	TRBJ2-3	TRBD2	-	CASSTTTTRGGTDTQYF	TGTGCCAGCAGCACTACGACTACGCGGGGGGGGACAGATACGCAGTATTTT
TRBV6-5	TRBJ1-2	-	-	CASSRDTDSYGYTF	TGTGCCAGCAGTCGGGACACCGACTCCTATGGCTACACCTTC
TRBV5-1	TRBJ2-3	TRBD2	-	CASSLGTSGFPDTQYF	TGCGCCAGCAGCCTCGGGACTAGCGGATTCCCAGATACGCAGTATTTT
TRBV7-6	TRBJ1-1	-	-	CASSTDTNTEAFF	TGTGCCAGCAGCACGGACACGAACACTGAAGCTTTCTTT
TRBV9	TRBJ2-7	TRBD2	-	CASSAGLAGVYEQYF	TGTGCCAGCAGCGCCGGACTAGCGGGAGTTTACGAGCAGTACTTC
TRBV30	TRBJ2-3	TRBD2	-	CACSSGGFDTQYF	TGTGCCTGTTCTAGCGGGGGGTTCGATACGCAGTATTTT
TRBV29-1	TRBJ1-2	-	-	CSVLRGDDGYTF	TGCAGCGTCCTTCGGGGGGACGATGGCTACACCTTC
TRBV15	TRBJ2-1	TRBD2	few	CATSSSSGLYNEQFF	TGTGCCACCAGCAGCTCTAGCGGACTATACAATGAGCAGTTCTTC
TRBV19	TRBJ1-5	TRBD1	-	CASTTGDRDQPQHF	TGTGCCAGCACGACAGGGGATCGGGATCAGCCCCAGCATTTT
TRBV10-3	TRBJ2-3	-	few	CATQGIKPDTQYF	TGTGCCACCCAGGGGATCAAGCCAGATACGCAGTATTTT
TRBV30	TRBJ2-5	-	-	CAWNRGEETQYF	TGTGCCTGGAATAGGGGTGAGGAGACCCAGTACTTC
TRBV9	TRBJ2-7	TRBD2	-	CASSEASGPYYEQYF	TGTGCCAGCAGCGAGGCTAGCGGACCTTACTACGAGCAGTACTTC
TRBV11-2	TRBJ1-2	TRBD1	-	CASSPKTGGLVGYTF	TGTGCCAGCAGCCCGAAAACAGGGGGACTTGTCGGCTACACCTTC
TRBV29-1	TRBJ1-1	-	-	CSVKTGTLNTEAFF	TGCAGCGTTAAAACAGGGACCCTAAACACTGAAGCTTTCTTT
TRBV7-9	TRBJ2-2	-	-	CASSFISGRGAGELFF	TGTGCCAGCAGCTTCATATCCGGCAGGGGCGCCGGGGAGCTGTTTTTT
TRBV7-2	TRBJ2-7	-	few	CASSLAWARGEQYF	TGTGCCAGCAGCTTAGCGTGGGCTAGGGGGGAGCAGTACTTC
TRBV29-1	TRBJ2-7	TRBD1	-	CSVAGTAYEQYF	TGCAGCGTCGCCGGGACAGCCTACGAGCAGTACTTC
TRBV7-9	TRBJ1-5	-	once	CASSLGQARSAQHF	TGTGCCAGCAGCTTAGGACAGGCCCGATCAGCCCAGCATTTT
TRBV7-9	TRBJ2-7	-	-	CASSQGSAVYEQYF	TGTGCCAGCAGCCAGGGGTCCGCGGTCTACGAGCAGTACTTC
TRBV2	TRBJ1-1	-	few	CASRSTGTNTEAFF	TGTGCCAGCAGGTCCACAGGGACGAACACTGAAGCTTTCTTT
TRBV7-9	TRBJ2-7	TRBD1	-	CASSLGGQGEQYF	TGTGCCAGCAGCTTAGGTGGACAGGGGGAGCAGTACTTC
TRBV6-1	TRBJ2-7	TRBD2	once	CASSGGTSYEQYF	TGTGCCAGCAGTGGGGGGACTAGCTACGAGCAGTACTTC
TRBV4-2	TRBJ1-1	-	-	CASSQAGTTRNTEAFF	TGTGCCAGCAGCCAAGCCGGGACAACTAGGAACACTGAAGCTTTCTTT
TRBV4-1	TRBJ1-5	-	-	CASSQEGGNQPQHF	TGCGCCAGCAGCCAAGAAGGGGGCAATCAGCCCCAGCATTTT
TRBV5-6	TRBJ2-3	TRBD2	-	CASTRAGTPSTDTQYF	TGTGCCAGCACCCGAGCGGGGACTCCTAGCACAGATACGCAGTATTTT
TRBV10-2	TRBJ2-1	TRBD2	-	CASRRTSGPSYNEQFF	TGCGCCAGCAGACGGACTAGCGGCCCCTCCTACAATGAGCAGTTCTTC
TRBV5-6	TRBJ1-2	TRBD1	-	CASSSTGVWGYTF	TGTGCCAGCAGCTCCACAGGGGTCTGGGGCTACACCTTC
TRBV19	TRBJ1-4	-	-	CASSLQGATNEKLFF	TGTGCCAGTAGCCTACAGGGAGCAACTAATGAAAAACTGTTTTTT
TRBV4-2	TRBJ2-7	TRBD2	-	CASSQGLAGVIYEQYF	TGTGCCAGCAGCCAGGGACTAGCGGGGGTTATCTACGAGCAGTACTTC
TRBV15	TRBJ2-6	-	-	CATSRARFSGANVLTF	TGTGCCACCAGCAGAGCTAGGTTCTCTGGGGCCAACGTCCTGACTTTC
TRBV19	TRBJ2-7	-	-	CASSSGTQAFYEQYF	TGTGCCAGTAGCTCCGGGACTCAAGCTTTCTACGAGCAGTACTTC
TRBV10-3	TRBJ1-2	TRBD1	-	CAISDRGGPNYGYTF	TGTGCCATCAGTGATAGAGGGGGCCCCAACTATGGCTACACCTTC
TRBV5-1	TRBJ1-2	TRBD1	-	CASSSSGTGGDGYTF	TGCGCCAGCAGCTCCAGCGGGACAGGGGGCGATGGCTACACCTTC
TRBV4-3	TRBJ2-7	-	-	CASSPRQGPYEQYF	TGCGCCAGCAGCCCCAGGCAGGGTCCCTACGAGCAGTACTTC
TRBV15	TRBJ2-3	TRBD1	-	CATSNLQGQADTQYF	TGTGCCACCAGCAACCTACAGGGGCAGGCAGATACGCAGTATTTT
TRBV2	TRBJ1-2	-	-	CASSERTGNSYGYTF	TGTGCCAGCAGCGAAAGAACAGGGAACTCGTATGGCTACACCTTC
TRBV30	TRBJ2-2	TRBD1	few	CAWSLDRVGELFF	TGTGCCTGGAGTCTCGACAGGGTCGGGGAGCTGTTTTTT
TRBV23-1	TRBJ2-5	TRBD1	-	CASSYRGRGETQYF	TGCGCCAGCAGCTACAGGGGTAGAGGGGAGACCCAGTACTTC
TRBV11-3	TRBJ2-1	-	-	CASSVGQPNEQFF	TGTGCCAGCAGCGTCGGACAGCCCAATGAGCAGTTCTTC
TRBV5-3	TRBJ2-5	TRBD2	-	CARSLGTSGTSGRETQYF	TGTGCCAGAAGCTTGGGAACGTCGGGGACTAGCGGGAGGGAGACCCAGTACTTC
TRBV27	TRBJ2-1	TRBD1	-	CASSYRTGVSVGGYEQFF	TGTGCCAGCAGTTATAGGACAGGGGTGAGCGTTGGTGGTTATGAGCAGTTCTTC